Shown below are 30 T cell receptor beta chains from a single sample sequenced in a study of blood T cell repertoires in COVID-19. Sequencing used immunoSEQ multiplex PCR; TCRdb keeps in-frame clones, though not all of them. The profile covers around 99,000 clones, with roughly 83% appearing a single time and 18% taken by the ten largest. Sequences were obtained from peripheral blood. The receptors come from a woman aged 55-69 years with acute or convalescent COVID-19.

The CDR3 coding sequence is TGTGCCAGCATTCGCCTCCGGGACACTGAAGCTTTCTTT. It encodes CASIRLRDTEAFF. V and J are TRBV2 and TRBJ1-1; no clear D gene. The CDR3 runs to 13 residues. V was pared by 7 bases and J by 3 bases, with 12 bases between. Per germline, CDR1 SNHLY and CDR2 FYNNEI.

CDR3 amino acids: CASSYSGNPEAFF. In DNA, the CDR3 is TGTGCCAGCAGTTACTCCGGGAATCCGGAAGCTTTCTTT. This sequence joins TRBV6-5 and TRBJ1-1; D ambiguous. V gave up 0 bases and J gave up 8 bases, with 10 bases separating them. The CDR3 consists of 13 residues. In germline, CDR1 is MNHEY, CDR2 SVGAGI.

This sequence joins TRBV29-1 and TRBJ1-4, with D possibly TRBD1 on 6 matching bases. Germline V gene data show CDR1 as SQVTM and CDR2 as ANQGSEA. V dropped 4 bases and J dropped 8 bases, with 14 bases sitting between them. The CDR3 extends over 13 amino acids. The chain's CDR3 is CSVALGGDEKLFF. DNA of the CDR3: TGCAGCGTTGCACTAGGGGGAGACGAAAAACTGTTTTTT.

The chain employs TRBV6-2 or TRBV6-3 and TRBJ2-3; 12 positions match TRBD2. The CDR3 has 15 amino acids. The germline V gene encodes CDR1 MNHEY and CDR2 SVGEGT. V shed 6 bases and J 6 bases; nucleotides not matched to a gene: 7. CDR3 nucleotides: TGTGCCAGCAGCCTGAGACTAGCGGGAGTCGATACGCAGTATTTT. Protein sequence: CASSLRLAGVDTQYF.

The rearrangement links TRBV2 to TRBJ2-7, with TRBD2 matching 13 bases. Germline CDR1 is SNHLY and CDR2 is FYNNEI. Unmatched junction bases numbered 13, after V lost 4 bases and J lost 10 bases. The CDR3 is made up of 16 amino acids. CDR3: CASSARGTSGTDSQYF. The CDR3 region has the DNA TGTGCCAGCAGTGCCCGAGGGACTAGCGGGACCGATTCCCAGTACTTC.

The DNA of the CDR3 is TGTGCCAGCAGCCAAGATCAGGGCGGTTACACTGAAGCTTTCTTT. This encodes CASSQDQGGYTEAFF. V gene TRBV3-1 (or the pseudogene TRBV3-2) combines with J gene TRBJ1-1; tentatively, D is TRBD1 (5 bases). This CDR3 has 15 residues. Trimming removed 0 bases at V and 3 bases at J, with 11 bases between. Germline lookup yields CDR1 LGHDT and CDR2 YNNKEL (reference sequence).

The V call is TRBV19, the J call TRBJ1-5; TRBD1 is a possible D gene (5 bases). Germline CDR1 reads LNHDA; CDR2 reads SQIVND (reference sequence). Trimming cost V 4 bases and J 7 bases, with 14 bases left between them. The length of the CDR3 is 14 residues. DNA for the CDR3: TGTGCCAGTAGTAATTCCCAGGGTTGGCAGCCCCAGCATTTT. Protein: CASSNSQGWQPQHF.

The CDR3 sequence is CASSLSGIEQFF. DNA of the CDR3: TGTGCCAGCAGCCTTAGCGGGATTGAGCAGTTCTTC. The V gene is TRBV7-2, the J gene TRBJ2-1; 8 positions agree with TRBD2. The CDR3 is made up of 12 amino acids. CDR1 SGHTA and CDR2 FQGNSA come from the germline V gene. J gave up 9 bases and V 5 bases, and 3 bases lay outside the gene matches.

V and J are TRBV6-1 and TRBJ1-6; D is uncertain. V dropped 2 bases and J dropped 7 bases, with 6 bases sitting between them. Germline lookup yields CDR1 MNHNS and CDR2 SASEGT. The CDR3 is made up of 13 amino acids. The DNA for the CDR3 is TGTGCCAGCAGTGAAATCCCGAATTCACCCCTCCACTTT. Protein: CASSEIPNSPLHF.

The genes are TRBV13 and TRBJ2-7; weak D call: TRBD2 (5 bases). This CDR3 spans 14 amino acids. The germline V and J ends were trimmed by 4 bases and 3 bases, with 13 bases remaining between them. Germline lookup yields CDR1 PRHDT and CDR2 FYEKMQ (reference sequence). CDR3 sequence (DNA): TGTGCCAGCAGCTCCACCCCCCGGGGCTACGAGCAGTACTTC. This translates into CASSSTPRGYEQYF.

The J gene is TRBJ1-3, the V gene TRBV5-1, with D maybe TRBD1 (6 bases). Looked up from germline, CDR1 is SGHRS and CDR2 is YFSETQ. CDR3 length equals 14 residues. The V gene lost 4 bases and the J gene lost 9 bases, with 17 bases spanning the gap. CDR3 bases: TGCGCCAGCAGCGATAAACAGGGTGTCGGCACCATATATTTT. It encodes CASSDKQGVGTIYF.

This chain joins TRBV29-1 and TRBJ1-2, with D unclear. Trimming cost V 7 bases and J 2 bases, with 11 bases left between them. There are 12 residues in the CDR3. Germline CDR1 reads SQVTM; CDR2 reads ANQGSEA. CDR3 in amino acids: CSAIQMNYGYTF. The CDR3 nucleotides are TGCAGCGCGATCCAGATGAACTATGGCTACACCTTC.

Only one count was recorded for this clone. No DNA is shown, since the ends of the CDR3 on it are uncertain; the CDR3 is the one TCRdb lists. The CDR3 is CASSLRGIASEYYCNIQYF. The rearrangement uses TRBV7-7 and TRBJ2-4; the table's D gene call, TRBD2, was not cross checked with the DNA. The CDR3 adds up to 19 amino acids, both ends counted. Looked up from germline, CDR1 is SSHAT and CDR2 is FNYEAQ (reference sequence).

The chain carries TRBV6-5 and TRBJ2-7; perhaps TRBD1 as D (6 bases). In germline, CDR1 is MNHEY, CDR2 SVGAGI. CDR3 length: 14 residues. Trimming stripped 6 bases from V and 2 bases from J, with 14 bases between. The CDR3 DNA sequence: TGTGCCAGCAGGAAACGGGGACAAGCCTACGAGCAGTACTTC. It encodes CASRKRGQAYEQYF.

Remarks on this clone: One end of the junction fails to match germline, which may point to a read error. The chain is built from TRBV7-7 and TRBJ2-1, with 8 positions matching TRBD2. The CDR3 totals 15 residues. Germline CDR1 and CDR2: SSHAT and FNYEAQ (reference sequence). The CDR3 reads CASSSGTSSYNEQFF. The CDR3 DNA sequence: TGTGCTAGCAGCTCCGGGACTAGCTCCTACAATGAGCAGTTCTTC.

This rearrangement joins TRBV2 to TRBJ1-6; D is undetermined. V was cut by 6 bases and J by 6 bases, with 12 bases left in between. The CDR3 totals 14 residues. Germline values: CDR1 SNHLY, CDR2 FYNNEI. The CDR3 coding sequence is TGTGCCAGCAGGCAGTCCCCGGGTAATTCACCCCTCCACTTT. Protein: CASRQSPGNSPLHF.

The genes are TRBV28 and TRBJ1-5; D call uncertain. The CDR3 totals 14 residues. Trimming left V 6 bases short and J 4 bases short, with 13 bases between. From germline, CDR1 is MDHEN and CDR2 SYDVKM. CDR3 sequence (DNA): TGTGCCAGCAGCCAACAGTCGGGGAATCAGCCCCAGCATTTT. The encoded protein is CASSQQSGNQPQHF.

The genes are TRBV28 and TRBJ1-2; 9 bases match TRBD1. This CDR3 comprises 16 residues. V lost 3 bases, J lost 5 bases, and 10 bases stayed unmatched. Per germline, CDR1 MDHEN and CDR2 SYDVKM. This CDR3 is CASSFPIRTGVYGYTF. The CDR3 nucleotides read TGTGCCAGCAGTTTCCCGATCAGGACAGGGGTTTATGGCTACACCTTC.

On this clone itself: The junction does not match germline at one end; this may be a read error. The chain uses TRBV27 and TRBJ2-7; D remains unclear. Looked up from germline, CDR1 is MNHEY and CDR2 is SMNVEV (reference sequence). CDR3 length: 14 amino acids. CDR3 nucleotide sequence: TGTGCCAGCAGTTTATCAGCCGCTACCTACGCGCAGTACTTC. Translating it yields CASSLSAATYAQYF.

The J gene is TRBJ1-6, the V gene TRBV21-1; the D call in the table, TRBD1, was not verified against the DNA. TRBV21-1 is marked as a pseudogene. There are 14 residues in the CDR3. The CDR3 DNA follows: TGTGCCAGCATCCCGACAGGGAATAATTCACCCCTCCACTTT. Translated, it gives CASIPTGNNSPLHF.

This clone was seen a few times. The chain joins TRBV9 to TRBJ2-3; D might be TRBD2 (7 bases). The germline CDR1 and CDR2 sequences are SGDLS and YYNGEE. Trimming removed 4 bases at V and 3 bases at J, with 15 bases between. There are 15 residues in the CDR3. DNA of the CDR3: TGTGCCAGCAGCCCTTTGGGGGGGGCGACAGATACGCAGTATTTT. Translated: CASSPLGGATDTQYF.

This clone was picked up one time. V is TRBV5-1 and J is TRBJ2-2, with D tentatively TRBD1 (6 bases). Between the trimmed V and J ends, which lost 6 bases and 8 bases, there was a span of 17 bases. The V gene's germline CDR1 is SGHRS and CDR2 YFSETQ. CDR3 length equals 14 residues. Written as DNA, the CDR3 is TGCGCCAGCAATACAGGGAATGTCGCGGGGGAGCTGTTTTTT. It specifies CASNTGNVAGELFF.

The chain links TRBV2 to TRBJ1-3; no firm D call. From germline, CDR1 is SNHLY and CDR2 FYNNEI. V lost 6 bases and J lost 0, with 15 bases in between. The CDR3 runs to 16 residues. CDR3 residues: CASRAPGFLSGNTIYF. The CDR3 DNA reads TGTGCCAGCAGGGCTCCGGGGTTCCTCTCTGGAAACACCATATATTTT. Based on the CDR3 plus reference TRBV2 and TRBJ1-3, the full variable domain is EPEVTQTPSHQVTQMGQEVILRCVPISNHLYFYWYRQILGQKVEFLVSFYNNEISEKSEIFDDQFSVERPDGSNFTLKIRSTKLEDSAMYFCASRAPGFLSGNTIYFGEGSWLTVV.

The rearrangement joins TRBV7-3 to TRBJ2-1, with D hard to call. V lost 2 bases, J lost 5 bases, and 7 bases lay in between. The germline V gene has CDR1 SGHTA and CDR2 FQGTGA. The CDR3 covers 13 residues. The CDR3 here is CASSLFRDNEQFF. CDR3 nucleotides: TGTGCCAGCAGCTTATTCCGGGACAATGAGCAGTTCTTC.

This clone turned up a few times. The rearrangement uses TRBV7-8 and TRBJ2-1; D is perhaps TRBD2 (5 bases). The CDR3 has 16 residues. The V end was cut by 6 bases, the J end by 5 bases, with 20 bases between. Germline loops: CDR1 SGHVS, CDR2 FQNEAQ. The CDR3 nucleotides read TGTGCCAGCAGTTCCCCCCGTCGATCGGGGAACAATGAGCAGTTCTTC. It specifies CASSSPRRSGNNEQFF.

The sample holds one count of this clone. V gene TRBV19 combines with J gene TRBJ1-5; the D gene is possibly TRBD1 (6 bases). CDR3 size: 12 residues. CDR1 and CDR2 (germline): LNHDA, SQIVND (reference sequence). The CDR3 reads CAGGGPWQPQHF. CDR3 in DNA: TGTGCGGGGGGGGGCCCTTGGCAGCCCCAGCATTTT.

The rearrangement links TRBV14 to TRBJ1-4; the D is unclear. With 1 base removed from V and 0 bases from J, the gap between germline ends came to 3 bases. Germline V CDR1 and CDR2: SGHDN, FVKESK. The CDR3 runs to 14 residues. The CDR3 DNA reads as TGTGCCAGCAGCCAAGCCACAACTAATGAAAAACTGTTTTTT. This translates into CASSQATTNEKLFF.

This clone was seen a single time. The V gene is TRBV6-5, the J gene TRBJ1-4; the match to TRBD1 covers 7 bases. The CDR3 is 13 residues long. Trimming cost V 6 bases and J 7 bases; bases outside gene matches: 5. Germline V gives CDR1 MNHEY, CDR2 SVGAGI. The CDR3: CASRGTVGEKLFF. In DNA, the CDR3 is TGTGCCAGCAGGGGGACAGTCGGTGAAAAACTGTTTTTT.

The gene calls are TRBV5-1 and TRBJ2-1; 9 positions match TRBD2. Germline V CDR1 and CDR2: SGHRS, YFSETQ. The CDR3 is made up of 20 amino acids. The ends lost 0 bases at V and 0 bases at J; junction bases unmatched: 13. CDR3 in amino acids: CASSLGVGAGGPDSYNEQFF. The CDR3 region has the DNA TGCGCCAGCAGCTTGGGGGTCGGAGCGGGAGGCCCCGACTCCTACAATGAGCAGTTCTTC.

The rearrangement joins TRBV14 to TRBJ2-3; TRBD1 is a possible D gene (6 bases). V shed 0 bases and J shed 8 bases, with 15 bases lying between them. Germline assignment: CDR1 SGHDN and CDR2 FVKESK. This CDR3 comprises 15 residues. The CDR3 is CASSQDLRGTGTQYF. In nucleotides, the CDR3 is TGTGCCAGCAGCCAAGATCTTAGGGGGACGGGTACGCAGTATTTT.